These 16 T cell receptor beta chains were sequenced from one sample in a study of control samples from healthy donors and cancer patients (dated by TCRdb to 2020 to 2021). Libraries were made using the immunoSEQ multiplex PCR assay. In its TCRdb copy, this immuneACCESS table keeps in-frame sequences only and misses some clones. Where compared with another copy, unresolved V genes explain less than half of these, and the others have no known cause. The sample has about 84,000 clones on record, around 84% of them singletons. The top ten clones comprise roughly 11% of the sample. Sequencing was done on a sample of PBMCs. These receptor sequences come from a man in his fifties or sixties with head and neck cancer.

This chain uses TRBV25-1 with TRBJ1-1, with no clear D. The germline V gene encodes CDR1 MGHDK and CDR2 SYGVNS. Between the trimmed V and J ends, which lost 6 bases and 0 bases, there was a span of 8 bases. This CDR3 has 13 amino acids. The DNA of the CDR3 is TGTGCCAGCAGCCCAGCGCTGAACACTGAAGCTTTCTTT. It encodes CASSPALNTEAFF. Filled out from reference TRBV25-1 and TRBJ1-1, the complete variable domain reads EADIYQTPRYLVIGTGKKITLECSQTMGHDKMYWYQQDPGMELHLIHYSYGVNSTEKGDLSSESTVSRIRTEHFPLTLESARPSHTSQYLCASSPALNTEAFFGQGTRLTVV.

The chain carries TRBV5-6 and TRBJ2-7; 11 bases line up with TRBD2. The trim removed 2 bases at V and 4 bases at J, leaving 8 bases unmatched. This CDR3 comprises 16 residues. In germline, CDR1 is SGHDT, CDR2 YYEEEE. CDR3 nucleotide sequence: TGTGCCAGCAGCTTATATCCGGGACTAGCGGCATACGAGCAGTACTTC. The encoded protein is CASSLYPGLAAYEQYF.

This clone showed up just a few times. The CDR3 coding sequence is TGTGCCAGCAGCTTAGTTGGGACTGTAGGTATGAACACTGAAGCTTTCTTT. It specifies CASSLVGTVGMNTEAFF. The rearrangement links TRBV7-9 to TRBJ1-1; D might be TRBD1 (5 bases). CDR1 and CDR2 (germline): SEHNR, FQNEAQ (reference sequence). Trimming cost V 1 base and J 0 bases, with 15 bases left between them. The CDR3 is 17 residues long.

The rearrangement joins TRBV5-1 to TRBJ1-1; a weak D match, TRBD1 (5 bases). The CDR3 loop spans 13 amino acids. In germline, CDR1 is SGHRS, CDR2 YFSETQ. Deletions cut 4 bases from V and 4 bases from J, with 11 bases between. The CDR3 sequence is CASSLGGGTEAFF. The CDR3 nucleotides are TGCGCCAGCAGCCTGGGTGGGGGCACTGAAGCTTTCTTT.

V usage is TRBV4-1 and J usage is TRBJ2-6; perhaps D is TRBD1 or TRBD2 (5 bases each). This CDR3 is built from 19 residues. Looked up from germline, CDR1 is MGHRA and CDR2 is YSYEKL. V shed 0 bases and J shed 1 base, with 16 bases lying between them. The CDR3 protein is CASSQDTGTTTSGANVLTF. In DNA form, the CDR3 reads TGCGCCAGCAGCCAAGATACCGGGACCACCACTTCTGGGGCCAACGTCCTGACTTTC.

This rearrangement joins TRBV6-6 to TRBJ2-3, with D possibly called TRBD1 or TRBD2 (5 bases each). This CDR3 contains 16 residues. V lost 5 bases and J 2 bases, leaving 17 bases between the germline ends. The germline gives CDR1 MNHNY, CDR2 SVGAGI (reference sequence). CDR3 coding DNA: TGTGCCAGCAGTCACCGGGACGGGCAATTCACAGATACGCAGTATTTT. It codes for CASSHRDGQFTDTQYF.

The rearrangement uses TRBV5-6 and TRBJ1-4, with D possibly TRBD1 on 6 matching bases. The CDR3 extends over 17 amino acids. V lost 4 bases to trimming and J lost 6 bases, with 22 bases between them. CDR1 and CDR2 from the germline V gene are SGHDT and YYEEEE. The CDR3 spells CASSPRWGQGSYEKLFF. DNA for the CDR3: TGTGCCAGCAGCCCTCGATGGGGGCAGGGCTCTTATGAAAAACTGTTTTTT. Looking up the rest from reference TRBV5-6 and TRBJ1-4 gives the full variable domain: DAGVTQSPTHLIKTRGQQVTLRCSPKSGHDTVSWYQQALGQGPQFIFQYYEEEERQRGNFPDRFSGHQFPNYSSELNVNALLLGDSALYLCASSPRWGQGSYEKLFFGSGTQLSVL.

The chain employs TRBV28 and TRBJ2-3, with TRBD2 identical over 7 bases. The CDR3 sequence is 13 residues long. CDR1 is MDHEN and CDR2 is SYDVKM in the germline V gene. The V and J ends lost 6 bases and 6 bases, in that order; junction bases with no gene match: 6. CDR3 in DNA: TGTGCCAGCAGGGGAGCGGGGCGGGATACGCAGTATTTT. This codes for CASRGAGRDTQYF.

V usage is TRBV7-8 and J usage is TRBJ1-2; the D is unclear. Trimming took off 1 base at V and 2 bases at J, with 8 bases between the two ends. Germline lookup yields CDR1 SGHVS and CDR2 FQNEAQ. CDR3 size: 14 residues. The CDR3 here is CASSLDRQNYGYTF. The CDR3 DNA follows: TGTGCCAGCAGCTTAGATCGGCAGAACTATGGCTACACCTTC. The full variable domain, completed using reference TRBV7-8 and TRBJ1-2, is GAGVSQSPRYKVAKRGQDVALRCDPISGHVSLFWYQQALGQGPEFLTYFQNEAQLDKSGLPSDRFFAERPEGSVSTLKIQRTQQEDSAVYLCASSLDRQNYGYTFGSGTRLTVV.

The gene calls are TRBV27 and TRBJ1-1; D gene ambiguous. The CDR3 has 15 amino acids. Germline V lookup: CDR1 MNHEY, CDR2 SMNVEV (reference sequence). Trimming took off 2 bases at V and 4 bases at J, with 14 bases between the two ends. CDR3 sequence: CASSLDTRRGTEAFF. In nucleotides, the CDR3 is TGTGCCAGCAGTTTAGACACCCGGAGAGGCACTGAAGCTTTCTTT.

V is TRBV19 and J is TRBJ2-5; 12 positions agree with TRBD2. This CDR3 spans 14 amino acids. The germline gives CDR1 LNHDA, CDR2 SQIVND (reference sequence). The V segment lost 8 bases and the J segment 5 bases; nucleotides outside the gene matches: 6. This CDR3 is CASGLAGWSETQYF. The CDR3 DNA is TGTGCCAGTGGACTAGCGGGGTGGAGCGAGACCCAGTACTTC.

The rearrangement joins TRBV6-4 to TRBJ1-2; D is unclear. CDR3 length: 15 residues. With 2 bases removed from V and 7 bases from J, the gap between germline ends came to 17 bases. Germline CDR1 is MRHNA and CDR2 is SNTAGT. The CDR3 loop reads CASSDTSQIVRGYTF. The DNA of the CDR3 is TGTGCCAGCAGTGACACCTCACAGATCGTACGTGGCTACACCTTC.

CDR3 in amino acids: CATSAPDGFRETQYF. CDR3 nucleotide sequence: TGTGCCACCAGTGCCCCGGACGGCTTCCGGGAGACCCAGTACTTC. The chain couples TRBV24-1 to TRBJ2-5; D not resolved. The CDR3 totals 15 residues. V was trimmed by 5 bases and J by 5 bases, leaving 17 bases between them. Per the germline V gene, CDR1 is KGHDR and CDR2 is SFDVKD.

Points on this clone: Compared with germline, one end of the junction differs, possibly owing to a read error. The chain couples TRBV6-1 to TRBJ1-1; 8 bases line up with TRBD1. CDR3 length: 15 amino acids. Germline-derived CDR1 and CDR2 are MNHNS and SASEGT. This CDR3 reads CASSEGPTGVDWAFF. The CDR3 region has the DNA TGTGCCAGCAGCGAAGGGCCGACAGGGGTGGACTGGGCTTTCTTT.

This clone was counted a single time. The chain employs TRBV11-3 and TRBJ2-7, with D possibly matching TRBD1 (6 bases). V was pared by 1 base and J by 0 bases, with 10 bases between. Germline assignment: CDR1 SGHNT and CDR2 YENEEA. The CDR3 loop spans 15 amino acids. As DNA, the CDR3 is TGTGCCAGCAGCTTAGGTGGACAGAGCTCCTACGAGCAGTACTTC. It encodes CASSLGGQSSYEQYF.

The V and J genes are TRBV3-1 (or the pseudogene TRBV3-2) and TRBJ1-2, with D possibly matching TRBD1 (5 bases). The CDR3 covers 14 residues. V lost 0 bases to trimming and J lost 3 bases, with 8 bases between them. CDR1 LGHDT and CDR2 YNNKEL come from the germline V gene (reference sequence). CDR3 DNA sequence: TGTGCCAGCAGCCAAGAGGCAGGGCACTATGGCTACACCTTC. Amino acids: CASSQEAGHYGYTF.